This T cell receptor (beta chain) came from a study of T-cell memory formation after mild COVID-19. V lost 2 bases, J lost 7 bases, and 14 bases stayed unmatched. CDR3 length equals 17 residues. One entry per CDR3 protein results from TCRdb running MiXCR on the 5' RACE reads. The table includes approximately 150,000 distinct CDR3 sequences, roughly 6.2% detected once. This clonotype was observed a few times. The genes are TRBV23-1 and TRBJ2-7; 10 bases line up with TRBD1. TRBV23-1 is an ORF; its function is uncertain. The material sequenced was PBMCs or a T cell subset sorted from them (not recorded which). This TCR derives from an adult woman who had mild COVID-19 (a few samples of this study predate the infection). Cell type and time point are not known. The CDR3: CASSQATGQGDSYEQYF. CDR3 in DNA: TGCGCCAGCAGTCAAGCAACCGGACAGGGGGACTCTTATGAGCAGTACTTC.